The present TCR beta chain was sequenced within a study of early T cells in non-severe SARS-CoV-2 infection. Study information: The study sequenced bulk RNA from unsorted whole blood, with chains unpaired.

Points from the study as a whole: There was a bias toward anti-spike CD8 responses in VDJdb matching, which missed private and CD4 specificities.

The CDR3 runs 9 residues. Individual cDNA molecules were tagged with unique molecular identifiers. Each CDR3 protein gets one entry after TCRdb re-called the 5' RACE reads with MiXCR. The table lists around 30,000 distinct CDR3 sequences, about 6.5% of them singletons, with around 7% in the top ten. This clonotype came up many times. What it recognizes is unknown. V usage is TRBV21-1 and J usage is TRBJ1-1. TRBV21-1 is described as a pseudogene. This clonotype was sampled from an adult who was a healthcare worker with PCR-confirmed SARS-CoV-2 infection or an uninfected control (not recorded which). Sequencing was done on a sample of whole blood. The CDR3 bases are TGTGGGGTAAACACTGAAGCTTTCTTT. Residues: CGVNTEAFF.